This TCR beta chain was found in a study of technical replicates of blood from several donors. The germline V and J ends were trimmed by 3 bases and 3 bases, with 12 bases remaining between them. Germline assignment: CDR1 SQVTM and CDR2 ANQGSEA. CDR3 length: 13 residues. TCRdb keeps only in-frame clones here, not all; method: immunoSEQ multiplex PCR. The table has about 50,000 clones, approximately 94% seen once. Sequencing was done on a sample of T cells isolated from PBMCs. V and J are TRBV29-1 and TRBJ2-7, with D perhaps TRBD1 (6 bases). This clonotype originated in a human donor in good health. In DNA, the CDR3 is TGCAGCGTTGACGGGGACACCGGCTACGAGCAGTACTTC. It yields the protein CSVDGDTGYEQYF.